This T cell receptor (beta chain) derives from a study of cytomegalovirus exposure and HLA in healthy donors. Study outcomes and limitations: Judged likely to be a sequencing artifact was a cluster of highly shared sequence variants. When analyzed later, a missense DCLRE1C variant was found to be linked to TCR beta V- and J-gene trimming.

Amplification used 60 Vbeta primers and 13 Jbeta primers. Using immunoSEQ multiplex PCR, the repertoire was profiled, and TCRdb retains in-frame clones only, with some absent. The data hold around 130,000 clones, with more than 65% observed a single time. With respect to this clone: Its matching antigen is unknown.

Material for sequencing was PBMCs. The sequence was collected from a young woman in good health and CMV-seropositive.

The CDR3 loop is CASSQGGQEGGELFF. The CDR3 coding sequence is TGCGCCAGCAGCCAAGGGGGACAAGAGGGCGGGGAGCTGTTTTTT. The chain uses TRBV4-1 and TRBJ2-2; tentative D call: TRBD1 (6 bases). Germline CDR1 is MGHRA and CDR2 is YSYEKL. V was pared by 1 base and J by 7 bases, with 13 bases between. CDR3 length equals 15 residues.